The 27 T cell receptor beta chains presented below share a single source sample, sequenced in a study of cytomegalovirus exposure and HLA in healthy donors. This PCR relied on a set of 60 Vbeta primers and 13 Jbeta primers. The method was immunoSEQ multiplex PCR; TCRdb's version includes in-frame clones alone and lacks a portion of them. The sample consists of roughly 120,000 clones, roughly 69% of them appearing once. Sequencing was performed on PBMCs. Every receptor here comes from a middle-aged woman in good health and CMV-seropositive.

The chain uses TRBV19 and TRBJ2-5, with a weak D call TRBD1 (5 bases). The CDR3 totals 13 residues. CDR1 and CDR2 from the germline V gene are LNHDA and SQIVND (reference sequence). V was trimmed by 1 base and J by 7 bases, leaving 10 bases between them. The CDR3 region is CASSIGTSGTQYF. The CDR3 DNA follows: TGTGCCAGTAGTATAGGGACAAGTGGGACCCAGTACTTC.

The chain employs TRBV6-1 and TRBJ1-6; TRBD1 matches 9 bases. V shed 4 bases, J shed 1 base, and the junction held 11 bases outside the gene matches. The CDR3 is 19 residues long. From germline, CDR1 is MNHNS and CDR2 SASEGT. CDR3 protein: CASSVRDRVILSYNSPLHF. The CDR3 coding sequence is TGTGCCAGCAGTGTCAGGGACAGGGTCATTCTATCCTATAATTCACCCCTCCACTTT.

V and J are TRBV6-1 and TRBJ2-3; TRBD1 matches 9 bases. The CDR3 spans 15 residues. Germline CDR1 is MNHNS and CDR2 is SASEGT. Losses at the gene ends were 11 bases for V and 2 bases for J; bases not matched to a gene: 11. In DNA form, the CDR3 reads TGTGCCGTCCAACCCGGGACAGGGTACACAGATACGCAGTATTTT. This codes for CAVQPGTGYTDTQYF.

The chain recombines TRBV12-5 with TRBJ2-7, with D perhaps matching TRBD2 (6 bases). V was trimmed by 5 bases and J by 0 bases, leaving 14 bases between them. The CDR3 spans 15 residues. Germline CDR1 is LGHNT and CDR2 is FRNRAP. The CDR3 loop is CASGPAGPSSYEQYF. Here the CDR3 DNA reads TGTGCTAGTGGTCCCGCGGGACCCAGCTCCTACGAGCAGTACTTC.

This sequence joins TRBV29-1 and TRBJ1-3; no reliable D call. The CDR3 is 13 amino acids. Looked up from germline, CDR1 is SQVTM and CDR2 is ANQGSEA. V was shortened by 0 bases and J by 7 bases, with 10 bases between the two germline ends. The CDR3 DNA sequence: TGCAGCGTTGAAGACGAGGGTTGGAACACCATATATTTT. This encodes CSVEDEGWNTIYF.

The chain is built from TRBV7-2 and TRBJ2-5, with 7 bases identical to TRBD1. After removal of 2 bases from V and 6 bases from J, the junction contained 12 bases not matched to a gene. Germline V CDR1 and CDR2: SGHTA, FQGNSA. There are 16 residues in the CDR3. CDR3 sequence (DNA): TGTGCCAGCAGCTTAAATAGACAGGGCCTGTTCAAGACCCAGTACTTC. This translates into CASSLNRQGLFKTQYF.

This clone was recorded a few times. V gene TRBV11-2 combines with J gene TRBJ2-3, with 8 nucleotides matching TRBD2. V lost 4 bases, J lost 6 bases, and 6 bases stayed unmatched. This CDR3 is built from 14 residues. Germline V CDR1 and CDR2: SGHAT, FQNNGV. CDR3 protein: CASSSSGSRDTQYF. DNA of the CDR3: TGTGCCAGCAGCTCAAGCGGGAGTCGGGATACGCAGTATTTT. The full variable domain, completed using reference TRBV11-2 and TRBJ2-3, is EAGVAQSPRYKIIEKRQSVAFWCNPISGHATLYWYQQILGQGPKLLIQFQNNGVVDDSQLPKDRFSAERLKGVDSTLKIQPAKLEDSAVYLCASSSSGSRDTQYFGPGTRLTVL.

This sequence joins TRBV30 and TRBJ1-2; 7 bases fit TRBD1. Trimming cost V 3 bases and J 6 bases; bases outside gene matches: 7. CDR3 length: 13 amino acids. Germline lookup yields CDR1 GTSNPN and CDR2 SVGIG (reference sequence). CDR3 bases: TGTGCCTGGAGGGTGGGTCAGGGGGATGGCTACACCTTC. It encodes CAWRVGQGDGYTF.

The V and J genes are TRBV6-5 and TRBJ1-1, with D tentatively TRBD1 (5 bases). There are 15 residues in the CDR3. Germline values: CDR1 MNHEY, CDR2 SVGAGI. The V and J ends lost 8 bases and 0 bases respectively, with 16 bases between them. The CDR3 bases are TGTGCCAGCCGTCGGGGGGTCCGGATGAACACTGAAGCTTTCTTT. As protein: CASRRGVRMNTEAFF.

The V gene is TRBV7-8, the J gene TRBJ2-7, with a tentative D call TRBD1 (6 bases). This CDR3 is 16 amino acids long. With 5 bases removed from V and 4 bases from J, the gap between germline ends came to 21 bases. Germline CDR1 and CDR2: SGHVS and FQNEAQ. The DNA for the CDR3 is TGTGCCAGCAGCGCCCGATCGGGTGGGGGCGCTTACGAGCAGTACTTC. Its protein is CASSARSGGGAYEQYF.

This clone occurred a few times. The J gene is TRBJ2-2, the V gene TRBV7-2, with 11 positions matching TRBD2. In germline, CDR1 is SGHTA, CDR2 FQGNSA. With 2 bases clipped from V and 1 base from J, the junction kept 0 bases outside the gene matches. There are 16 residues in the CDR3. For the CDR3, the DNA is TGTGCCAGCAGCTTAACTAGCGGGAGGAACACCGGGGAGCTGTTTTTT. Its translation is CASSLTSGRNTGELFF.

The CDR3 DNA sequence: TGTGCCAGCAGCCCCCCCCAGGGCCACGAGCAGTACTTC. This encodes CASSPPQGHEQYF. The rearrangement joins TRBV11-1 to TRBJ2-7, with D possibly TRBD1 on 5 matching bases. The ends were cut back, 5 bases at V and 5 bases at J, with 13 bases in the middle. The CDR3 runs 13 residues. Germline-derived CDR1 and CDR2 are SGHAT and FQDESV (reference sequence).

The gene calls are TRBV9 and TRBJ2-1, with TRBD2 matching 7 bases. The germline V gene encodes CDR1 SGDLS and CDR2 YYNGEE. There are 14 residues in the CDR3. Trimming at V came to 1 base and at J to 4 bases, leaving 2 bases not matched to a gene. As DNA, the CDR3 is TGTGCCAGCAGCGTAAGCGGGACTTACAATGAGCAGTTCTTC. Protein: CASSVSGTYNEQFF.

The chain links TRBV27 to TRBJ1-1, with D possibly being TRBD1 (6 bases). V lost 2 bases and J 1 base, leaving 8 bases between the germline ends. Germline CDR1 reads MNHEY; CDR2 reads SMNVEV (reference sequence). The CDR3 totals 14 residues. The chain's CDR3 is CASSLTGQNTEAFF. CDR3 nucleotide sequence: TGTGCCAGCAGTTTAACGGGACAGAACACTGAAGCTTTCTTT.

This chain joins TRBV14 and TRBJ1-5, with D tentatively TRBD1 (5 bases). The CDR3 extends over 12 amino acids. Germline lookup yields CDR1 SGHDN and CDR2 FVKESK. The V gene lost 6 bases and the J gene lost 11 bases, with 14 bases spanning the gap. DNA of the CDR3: TGTGCCAGCAGTGGGGCCGACGGGTCCCAGCATTTT. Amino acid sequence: CASSGADGSQHF.

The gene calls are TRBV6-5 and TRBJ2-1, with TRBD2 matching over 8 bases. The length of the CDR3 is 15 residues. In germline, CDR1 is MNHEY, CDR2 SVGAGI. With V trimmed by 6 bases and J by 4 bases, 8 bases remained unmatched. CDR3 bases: TGTGCCAGCAGACTACTAGCGGCAACATACAATGAGCAGTTCTTC. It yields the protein CASRLLAATYNEQFF.

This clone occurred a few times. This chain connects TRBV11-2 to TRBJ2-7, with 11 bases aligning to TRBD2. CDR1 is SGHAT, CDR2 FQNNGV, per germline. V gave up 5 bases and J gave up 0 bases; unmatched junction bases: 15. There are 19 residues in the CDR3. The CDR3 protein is CASSQIRGLADSSSYEQYF. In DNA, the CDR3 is TGTGCCAGCAGCCAAATCAGGGGACTAGCGGATTCAAGCTCCTACGAGCAGTACTTC.

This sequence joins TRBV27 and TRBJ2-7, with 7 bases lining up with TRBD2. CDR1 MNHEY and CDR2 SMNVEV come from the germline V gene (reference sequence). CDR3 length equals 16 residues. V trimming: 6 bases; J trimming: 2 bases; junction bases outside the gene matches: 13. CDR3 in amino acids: CASRGLRTDSTYEQYF. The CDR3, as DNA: TGTGCCAGCAGGGGACTAAGAACGGACTCGACCTACGAGCAGTACTTC.

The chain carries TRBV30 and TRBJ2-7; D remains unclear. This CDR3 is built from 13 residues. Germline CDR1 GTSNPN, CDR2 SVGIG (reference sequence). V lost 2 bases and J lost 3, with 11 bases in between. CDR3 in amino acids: CAWSPYPFYEQYF. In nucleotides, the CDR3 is TGTGCCTGGAGTCCCTACCCGTTCTACGAGCAGTACTTC.

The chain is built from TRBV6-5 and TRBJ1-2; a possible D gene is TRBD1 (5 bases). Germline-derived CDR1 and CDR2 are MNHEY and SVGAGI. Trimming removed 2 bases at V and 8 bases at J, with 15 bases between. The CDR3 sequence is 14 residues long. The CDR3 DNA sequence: TGTGCCAGCAGTTACGACGGGGGAATCGTCGGCTACACCTTC. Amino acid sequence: CASSYDGGIVGYTF.

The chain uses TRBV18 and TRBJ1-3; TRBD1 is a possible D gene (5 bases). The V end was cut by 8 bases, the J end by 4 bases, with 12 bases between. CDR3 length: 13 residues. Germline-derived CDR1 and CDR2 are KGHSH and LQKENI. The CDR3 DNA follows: TGTGCCAGCACAAATGGGGCCGGAAACACCATATATTTT. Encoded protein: CASTNGAGNTIYF. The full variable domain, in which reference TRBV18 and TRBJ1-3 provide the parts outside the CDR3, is NAGVMQNPRHLVRRRGQEARLRCSPMKGHSHVYWYRQLPEEGLKFMVYLQKENIIDESGMPKERFSAEFPKEGPSILRIQQVVRGDSAAYFCASTNGAGNTIYFGEGSWLTVV.

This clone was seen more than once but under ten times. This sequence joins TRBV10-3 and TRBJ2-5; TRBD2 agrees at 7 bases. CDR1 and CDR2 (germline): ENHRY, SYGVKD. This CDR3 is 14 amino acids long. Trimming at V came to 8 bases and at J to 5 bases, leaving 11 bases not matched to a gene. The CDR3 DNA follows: TGTGCCATCTCGCGCGGGAGCTCGGGGGAGACCCAGTACTTC. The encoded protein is CAISRGSSGETQYF.

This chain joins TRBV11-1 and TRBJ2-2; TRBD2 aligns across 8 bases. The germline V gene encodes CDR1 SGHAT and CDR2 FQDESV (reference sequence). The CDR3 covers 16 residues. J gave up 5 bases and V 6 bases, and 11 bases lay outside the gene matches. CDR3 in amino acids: CASSFSSGSWTGELFF. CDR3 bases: TGTGCCAGCAGTTTTTCGAGCGGGAGCTGGACCGGGGAGCTGTTTTTT.

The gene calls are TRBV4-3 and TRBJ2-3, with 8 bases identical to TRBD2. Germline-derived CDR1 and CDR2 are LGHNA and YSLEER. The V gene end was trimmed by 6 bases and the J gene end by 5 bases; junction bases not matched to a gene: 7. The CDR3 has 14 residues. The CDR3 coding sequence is TGCGCCAGCAGACCGGGACTAGGACGAGATACGCAGTATTTT. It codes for CASRPGLGRDTQYF.

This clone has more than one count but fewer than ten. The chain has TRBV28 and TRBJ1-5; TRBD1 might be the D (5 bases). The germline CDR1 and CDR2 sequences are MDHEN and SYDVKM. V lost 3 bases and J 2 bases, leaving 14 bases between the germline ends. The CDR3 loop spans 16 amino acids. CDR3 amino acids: CASSFFWGGGNQPQHF. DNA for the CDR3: TGTGCCAGCAGTTTTTTCTGGGGAGGGGGCAATCAGCCCCAGCATTTT.

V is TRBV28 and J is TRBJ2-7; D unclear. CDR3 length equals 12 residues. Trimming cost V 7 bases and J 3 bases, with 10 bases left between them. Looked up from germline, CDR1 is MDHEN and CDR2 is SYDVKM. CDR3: CASTSLYYEQYF. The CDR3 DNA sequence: TGTGCCAGCACCTCCCTATACTACGAGCAGTACTTC.

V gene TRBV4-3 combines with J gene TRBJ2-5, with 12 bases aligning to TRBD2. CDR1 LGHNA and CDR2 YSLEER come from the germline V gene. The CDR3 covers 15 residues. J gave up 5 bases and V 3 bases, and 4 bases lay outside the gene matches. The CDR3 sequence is CASSQASGRGETQYF. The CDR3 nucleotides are TGCGCCAGCAGCCAGGCTAGCGGGAGGGGGGAGACCCAGTACTTC.